The source of this T cell receptor (beta chain) is a study of CD8+CD57+ T cells in acquired aplastic anemia (dated by TCRdb to between 2017 and 2018). As for the study more broadly: A mean of approximately 3 ug of DNA, ranging from roughly 0.18 to 30 ug, was extracted from sorted CD4+ and CD8+ cells. CD8+CD57+ expansion was defined as frequency above the mean frequency observed in healthy subjects. Broad study findings and their caveats: No significant difference in CD8+ Simpson's diversity was found between patients and healthy controls (P=0.060). Some 30 CD8+ CDR3 sequences were shared between patients and controls but appeared highly expressed in patients and within their immunodominant clones.

The patients picked for sequencing were ones in whom flow cytometry had shown an expansion of CD8+CD57+ cells. Every patient had severe acquired aplastic anemia, diagnosed using the International Study of Aplastic Anemia and Agranulocytosis and Camitta criteria. No patient had received any therapy when blood was sampled. The study deep-sequenced TCR repertoires of sorted CD4+ and CD8+ blood T cells from severe aplastic anemia patients and healthy subjects. Patients were enrolled in the USA under clinicaltrials.gov protocols 00001620, 01623167, 00001397, 00071045, 00081523 and 00961064. Ficoll-Paque density gradient centrifugation was used to isolate peripheral blood mononuclear cells. CD4+ and CD8+ T cells were sorted by FACS or magnetic beads before DNA extraction. In regard to this clonotype: The antigen this receptor binds is unknown. Base qualities were left out, and no much larger clone turns up one base away.

CDR1 and CDR2 are read off the germline V gene (reference sequence) as SEHNR and FQNEAQ. V loses 3 bases, J loses 5 bases, and the germline ends lie 13 bases apart. The CDR3 starts with the cysteine, ends with the phenylalanine, and has 14 residues. Kept here is only the CDR3 DNA, which spans 42 bases and is read in frame from base 1. Genomic DNA was used as template for profiling of TCR beta VDJ combinations and CDR3 sequences. An Illumina HiSeq 2000 was the platform used for TCR repertoire sequencing. Turning to the authors' computational methods: TRBV/TRBJ rearrangement plots, CDR3 size and DJ length profiles, and Simpson's diversity index were used to evaluate the repertoires. The most abundant DNA sequence in the deep sequencing data was defined as the immunodominant clone. CDR3 amino acid sequences were checked for sharing across subjects and were also compared against the VDJdb database and published repertoires. The public reads were quality trimmed at Q25 with fastp and then assembled into clones with MiXCR by TCRdb, keeping productive beta chains. Rows matching on CDR3 protein sequence are summarized as one entry with the most common DNA and genes. TCRdb's processing, not the authors', yielded these V and J calls. Recorded for this sample are about half a million distinct CDR3 sequences; approximately 33% of them occurred a single time. The top ten clones comprise less than 1% of the sample.

This chain joins TRBV7-9 to TRBJ2-5; no D gene is confidently identified. The sample taken for sequencing was sorted CD4+, CD8+, or CD8+CD57+ T cells (not recorded which) from PBMCs. This clonotype was obtained from a human donor with aplastic anemia. The sequenced DNA is TGTGCCAGCAGCTTCTCCAGGTTTCAGGAGACCCAGTACTTC. This gives the protein CASSFSRFQETQYF.